These T cell receptor gamma chains were read from a single sample in a study of Vδ1+ human thymocytes. TCRdb made new clone calls on the multiplex PCR reads using CATT. The sample consists of tens of thousands of gamma-chain clones, over 20% of them appearing once. Specimen: Vdelta1+ gamma-delta thymocytes from the thymus. Source of these receptors: a girl under three years old who had congenital heart surgery. Each CDR3 is given with its conserved first and last residue. Fields, in order: clone size, J gene, V gene, CDR3 protein, CDR3 DNA. Rows may omit the clone size; those that give it use once, few, many or a size class.

abundance: -
j_gene: TRGJP2
v_gene: TRGV2
CDR3aa: CATWDGPNSDWIKTF
CDR3nt: TGTGCCACCTGGGACGGGCCTAATAGTGATTGGATCAAGACGTTT

abundance: few
j_gene: TRGJ1/TRGJ2
v_gene: TRGV3
CDR3aa: CATWVKGGYKKLF
CDR3nt: TGTGCCACCTGGGTCAAAGGGGGTTATAAGAAACTCTTT

abundance: few
j_gene: TRGJ1/TRGJ2
v_gene: TRGV2
CDR3aa: CATWDGPCDKKLF
CDR3nt: TGTGCCACCTGGGACGGGCCTTGCGATAAGAAACTCTTT

abundance: few
j_gene: TRGJ1/TRGJ2
v_gene: TRGV9
CDR3aa: CALWEVHGLAKLF
CDR3nt: TGCGCCTTGTGGGAGGTGCATGGGTTGGCGAAACTCTTT

abundance: few
j_gene: TRGJ1/TRGJ2
v_gene: TRGV2
CDR3aa: CATWDGPNLVF
CDR3nt: TGTGCCACCTGGGACGGGCCGAATTTGGTCTTT

abundance: -
j_gene: TRGJ1/TRGJ2
v_gene: TRGV2
CDR3aa: CATWDDFPYYKKLF
CDR3nt: TGTGCCACCTGGGACGATTTCCCGTATTATAAGAAACTCTTT

abundance: -
j_gene: TRGJ1/TRGJ2
v_gene: TRGV2
CDR3aa: CATWDGRLPKKLF
CDR3nt: TGTGCCACCTGGGACGGGCGACTCCCTAAGAAACTCTTT

abundance: -
j_gene: TRGJ1/TRGJ2
v_gene: TRGV9
CDR3aa: CALWEGRDYYKKLF
CDR3nt: TGTGCCTTGTGGGAGGGCCGAGATTATTATAAGAAACTCTTT

abundance: few
j_gene: TRGJ1/TRGJ2
v_gene: TRGV3
CDR3aa: CATWQRNYYKKLF
CDR3nt: TGTGCCACCTGGCAACGGAATTATTATAAGAAACTCTTT

abundance: -
j_gene: TRGJP
v_gene: TRGV9
CDR3aa: CALWEVEELGKKIKVF
CDR3nt: TGTGCCTTGTGGGAGGTCGAAGAGTTGGGCAAAAAAATAAAGGTATTT

abundance: -
j_gene: TRGJP2
v_gene: TRGV8
CDR3aa: CATWDRRPGSSDWIKTF
CDR3nt: TGTGCCACCTGGGATAGACGGCCCGGTAGTAGTGATTGGATCAAGACGTTT

abundance: few
j_gene: TRGJ1/TRGJ2
v_gene: TRGV8
CDR3aa: CATSYYKKLF
CDR3nt: TGTGCCACATCTTATTATAAGAAACTCTTT

abundance: -
j_gene: TRGJ1/TRGJ2
v_gene: TRGV9
CDR3aa: CALWEKGNKKLF
CDR3nt: TGTGCCTTGTGGGAGAAGGGGAATAAGAAACTCTTT

abundance: few
j_gene: TRGJ1/TRGJ2
v_gene: TRGV8
CDR3aa: CATWDSRGKKLF
CDR3nt: TGTGCCACCTGGGATAGTAGGGGCAAGAAACTCTTT

abundance: few
j_gene: TRGJP2
v_gene: TRGV9
CDR3aa: CALWEVRSSDWIKTF
CDR3nt: TGTGCCTTGTGGGAGGTGCGAAGTAGTGATTGGATCAAGACGTTT

abundance: -
j_gene: TRGJ1/TRGJ2
v_gene: TRGV2
CDR3aa: CATWDGQWTYYKKLF
CDR3nt: TGTGCCACCTGGGACGGGCAGTGGACTTATTATAAGAAACTCTTT

abundance: few
j_gene: TRGJ1/TRGJ2
v_gene: TRGV8
CDR3aa: CATWVRGYYKKLF
CDR3nt: TGTGCCACCTGGGTAAGGGGTTATTATAAGAAACTCTTT

abundance: few
j_gene: TRGJ1/TRGJ2
v_gene: TRGV3
CDR3aa: CATWDVVDKKLF
CDR3nt: TGTGCCACCTGGGACGTAGTTGATAAGAAACTCTTT

abundance: -
j_gene: TRGJP2
v_gene: TRGV8
CDR3aa: CATWDPAGSSDWIKTF
CDR3nt: TGTGCCACCTGGGATCCCGCAGGGAGTAGTGATTGGATCAAGACGTTT

abundance: -
j_gene: TRGJP1
v_gene: TRGV5
CDR3aa: CATWDGPFGWFKIF
CDR3nt: TGTGCCACCTGGGACGGGCCGTTCGGATGGTTCAAGATATTT

abundance: -
j_gene: TRGJ1/TRGJ2
v_gene: TRGV2
CDR3aa: CATWDRPLLYYKKLF
CDR3nt: TGTGCCACCTGGGACAGGCCTTTATTGTATTATAAGAAACTCTTT

abundance: few
j_gene: TRGJ1/TRGJ2
v_gene: TRGV2
CDR3aa: CATWDGPGNYKKLF
CDR3nt: TGTGCCACCTGGGACGGGCCAGGGAATTATAAGAAACTCTTT

abundance: -
j_gene: TRGJ1/TRGJ2
v_gene: TRGV4
CDR3aa: CATWDLQLWKKLF
CDR3nt: TGTGCCACCTGGGACCTCCAATTATGGAAGAAACTCTTT

abundance: few
j_gene: TRGJ1/TRGJ2
v_gene: TRGV9
CDR3aa: CALWVAEEKLF
CDR3nt: TGTGCCTTGTGGGTGGCTGAGGAGAAACTCTTT

abundance: few
j_gene: TRGJP2
v_gene: TRGV3
CDR3aa: CATWDTNSSDWIKTF
CDR3nt: TGTGCCACCTGGGACACCAATAGTAGTGATTGGATCAAGACGTTT

abundance: once
j_gene: TRGJ1/TRGJ2
v_gene: TRGV5
CDR3aa: CATWDRANYYKKLF
CDR3nt: TGTGCCACCTGGGACCGAGCGAATTATTATAAGAAACTCTTT

abundance: many
j_gene: TRGJ1/TRGJ2
v_gene: TRGV9
CDR3aa: CALWEVHLCKKLF
CDR3nt: TGTGCCTTGTGGGAGGTGCATCTCTGTAAGAAACTCTTT

abundance: few
j_gene: TRGJ1/TRGJ2
v_gene: TRGV8
CDR3aa: CATWEPSKKLF
CDR3nt: TGTGCCACCTGGGAGCCATCCAAGAAACTCTTT

abundance: -
j_gene: TRGJ1/TRGJ2
v_gene: TRGV8
CDR3aa: CATWDRGNYKKLF
CDR3nt: TGTGCCACCTGGGATCGAGGAAATTATAAGAAACTCTTT

abundance: few
j_gene: TRGJP2
v_gene: TRGV8
CDR3aa: CATWDPEGDWIKTF
CDR3nt: TGTGCCACCTGGGACCCCGAGGGTGATTGGATCAAGACGTTT

abundance: -
j_gene: TRGJ1/TRGJ2
v_gene: TRGV8
CDR3aa: CATWDRRGYYKKLF
CDR3nt: TGTGCCACCTGGGATAGGCGGGGGTATTATAAGAAACTCTTT

abundance: few
j_gene: TRGJP2
v_gene: TRGV2
CDR3aa: CATWDGAPYSSDWIKTF
CDR3nt: TGTGCCACCTGGGACGGGGCCCCTTATAGTAGTGATTGGATCAAGACGTTT

abundance: few
j_gene: TRGJ1/TRGJ2
v_gene: TRGV9
CDR3aa: CALWGGYKKLF
CDR3nt: TGTGCCTTGTGGGGAGGTTATAAGAAACTCTTT

abundance: few
j_gene: TRGJ1/TRGJ2
v_gene: TRGV3
CDR3aa: CATWDRLCKKLF
CDR3nt: TGTGCCACCTGGGACAGGCTATGCAAGAAACTCTTT

abundance: few
j_gene: TRGJP2
v_gene: TRGV2
CDR3aa: CATWDGQCDSSDWIKTF
CDR3nt: TGTGCCACCTGGGACGGGCAATGCGATAGTAGTGATTGGATCAAGACGTTT

abundance: few
j_gene: TRGJ1/TRGJ2
v_gene: TRGV2
CDR3aa: CATWDGLKKLF
CDR3nt: TGTGCCACCTGGGATGGGCTAAAGAAACTCTTT

abundance: few
j_gene: TRGJ1/TRGJ2
v_gene: TRGV4
CDR3aa: CATWDVPPRDYKKLF
CDR3nt: TGTGCCACCTGGGATGTTCCCCCTCGTGATTATAAGAAACTCTTT

abundance: -
j_gene: TRGJ1/TRGJ2
v_gene: TRGV9
CDR3aa: CALRTPTSYYKKLF
CDR3nt: TGTGCCTTGCGTACTCCCACCTCCTATTATAAGAAACTCTTT

abundance: few
j_gene: TRGJ1/TRGJ2
v_gene: TRGV5
CDR3aa: CATWDRRHKKLF
CDR3nt: TGTGCCACCTGGGACAGGCGCCATAAGAAACTATTT

abundance: once
j_gene: TRGJP2
v_gene: TRGV8
CDR3aa: CATWDTNRDSSDWIKTF
CDR3nt: TGTGCCACCTGGGATACTAATAGGGATAGTAGTGATTGGATCAAGACGTTT

abundance: few
j_gene: TRGJ1/TRGJ2
v_gene: TRGV5
CDR3aa: CATWDPSYDYKKLF
CDR3nt: TGTGCCACCTGGGACCCTAGCTACGATTATAAGAAACTCTTT

abundance: -
j_gene: TRGJ1/TRGJ2
v_gene: TRGV8
CDR3aa: CATWDPDYYKKLF
CDR3nt: TGTGCCACCTGGGACCCCGATTATTATAAGAAACTCTTT

abundance: -
j_gene: TRGJ1/TRGJ2
v_gene: TRGV8
CDR3aa: CATWDRSGYKKLF
CDR3nt: TGTGCCACCTGGGATAGATCAGGATATAAGAAACTCTTT

abundance: -
j_gene: TRGJ1/TRGJ2
v_gene: TRGV4
CDR3aa: CATWDGSRDYYKKLF
CDR3nt: TGTGCCACCTGGGATGGGTCGAGGGATTATTATAAGAAACTCTTT

abundance: few
j_gene: TRGJ1/TRGJ2
v_gene: TRGV9
CDR3aa: CALWEVRGYKKLF
CDR3nt: TGTGCCTTGTGGGAGGTGCGCGGATATAAGAAACTCTTT

abundance: -
j_gene: TRGJP1
v_gene: TRGV4
CDR3aa: CATWDGPTRSGWFKIF
CDR3nt: TGTGCCACCTGGGACGGGCCGACGAGGTCTGGTTGGTTCAAGATATTT

abundance: -
j_gene: TRGJ1/TRGJ2
v_gene: TRGV3
CDR3aa: CATWDFSRNKKLF
CDR3nt: TGTGCCACCTGGGACTTCTCGAGGAATAAGAAACTCTTT

abundance: -
j_gene: TRGJ1/TRGJ2
v_gene: TRGV2
CDR3aa: CATWDATYYKKLF
CDR3nt: TGTGCCACCTGGGACGCAACTTATTATAAGAAACTCTTT

abundance: -
j_gene: TRGJ1/TRGJ2
v_gene: TRGV2
CDR3aa: CATWDPDYKKLF
CDR3nt: TGTGCCACCTGGGACCCAGATTATAAGAAACTCTTT

abundance: few
j_gene: TRGJP2
v_gene: TRGV2
CDR3aa: CATWDANWIKTF
CDR3nt: TGTGCCACCTGGGACGCGAATTGGATCAAGACGTTT

abundance: -
j_gene: TRGJ1/TRGJ2
v_gene: TRGV9
CDR3aa: CALWEGEDKKLF
CDR3nt: TGTGCCTTGTGGGAGGGAGAGGATAAGAAACTCTTT